This T cell receptor beta chain emerged from a study of response to subunit inactivated influenza vaccine. Study results and limitations: Each seasonal influenza vaccination, the authors suggested, recruits few new T cells.

The table lists this clonotype with a few counts. Antigen: not known. Trimming removed 4 bases at V and 1 base at J, with 12 bases between. CDR1 SGHRS and CDR2 YFSETQ come from the germline V gene. The CDR3 covers 15 residues. A single record per CDR3 protein comes from TCRdb applying MiXCR to the RT-PCR reads. The sample yields hundreds of thousands of distinct CDR3 sequences, approximately 12% seen once. The sequence derives from a man aged 50-59 years who received an inactivated influenza vaccine. This specimen was PBMCs from blood, taken on the day of vaccination. The rearrangement uses TRBV5-1 and TRBJ1-5; D may be TRBD1 (6 bases). The DNA for the CDR3 is TGCGCCAGCAGCCAAATGGGGACAAGCAATCAGCCCCAGCATTTT. It translates to CASSQMGTSNQPQHF.